Sequencing of this T cell receptor beta chain was carried out in a study of blood T cell repertoires in COVID-19. Study details: T cells, B-cell-depleted T cells, or PBMCs provided the cDNA or gDNA that served as material.

Ages ranged from roughly 18 to 100 years, with residence in more than 20 US areas. Participants were placed into cohorts based on the clinical history they reported. J lost 5 bases, V lost 3 bases, and 6 bases had no gene match. Germline V lookup: CDR1 SGHTA, CDR2 FQGNSA. The CDR3 sequence is 16 residues long. As processed by the authors: Scientists estimated how many nucleated cells there were by amplifying reference gene primers. Method: immunoSEQ multiplex PCR; TCRdb's copy keeps in-frame clones and lacks some. V and J calls and clone size come straight from that table; D and trimming were deduced from the DNA. The sample yields 150,000 to 200,000 clones, roughly 90% seen once.

The sequence was obtained from a human donor with acute COVID-19. The donor label of this sample is uncertain. Material: PBMCs or T cells enriched from blood (not recorded which). The V gene is TRBV7-2, the J gene TRBJ2-2, with TRBD2 matching 10 bases. CDR3: CASSFLAGESTGELFF. Here the CDR3 DNA reads TGTGCCAGCAGCTTCCTAGCGGGGGAATCTACCGGGGAGCTGTTTTTT.